The TCR beta chain described here comes from a study of CD8 T cells in Susac syndrome. The V gene's germline CDR1 is SQVTM and CDR2 ANQGSEA. V was shortened by 4 bases and J by 3 bases, with 10 bases between the two germline ends. The CDR3 sequence is 12 residues long. With random hexamers, about 0.45 to 1 ug RNA was reverse transcribed. Multiplex PCR with immunoSEQ amplified the TCR beta CDR3 across 54 Vbeta and 13 Jbeta. TCRdb reprocessed the immunoSEQ multiplex PCR reads with MiXCR, giving one entry per CDR3 protein. The sample records about 150,000 distinct CDR3 sequences, nearly 97% being singletons. The multiple sclerosis control cohort comprised treatment-naive individuals presenting with stable or active relapsing-remitting disease.

V usage is TRBV29-1 and J usage is TRBJ2-7; perhaps D is TRBD1 or TRBD2 (5 bases each). The material sequenced was CD8+ T cells from PBMCs. The clonotype comes from a human donor with multiple sclerosis. The CDR3 DNA is TGCAGCGTTGGGGGGAGCGGCTACGAGCAGTACTTC. Translated, it gives CSVGGSGYEQYF.